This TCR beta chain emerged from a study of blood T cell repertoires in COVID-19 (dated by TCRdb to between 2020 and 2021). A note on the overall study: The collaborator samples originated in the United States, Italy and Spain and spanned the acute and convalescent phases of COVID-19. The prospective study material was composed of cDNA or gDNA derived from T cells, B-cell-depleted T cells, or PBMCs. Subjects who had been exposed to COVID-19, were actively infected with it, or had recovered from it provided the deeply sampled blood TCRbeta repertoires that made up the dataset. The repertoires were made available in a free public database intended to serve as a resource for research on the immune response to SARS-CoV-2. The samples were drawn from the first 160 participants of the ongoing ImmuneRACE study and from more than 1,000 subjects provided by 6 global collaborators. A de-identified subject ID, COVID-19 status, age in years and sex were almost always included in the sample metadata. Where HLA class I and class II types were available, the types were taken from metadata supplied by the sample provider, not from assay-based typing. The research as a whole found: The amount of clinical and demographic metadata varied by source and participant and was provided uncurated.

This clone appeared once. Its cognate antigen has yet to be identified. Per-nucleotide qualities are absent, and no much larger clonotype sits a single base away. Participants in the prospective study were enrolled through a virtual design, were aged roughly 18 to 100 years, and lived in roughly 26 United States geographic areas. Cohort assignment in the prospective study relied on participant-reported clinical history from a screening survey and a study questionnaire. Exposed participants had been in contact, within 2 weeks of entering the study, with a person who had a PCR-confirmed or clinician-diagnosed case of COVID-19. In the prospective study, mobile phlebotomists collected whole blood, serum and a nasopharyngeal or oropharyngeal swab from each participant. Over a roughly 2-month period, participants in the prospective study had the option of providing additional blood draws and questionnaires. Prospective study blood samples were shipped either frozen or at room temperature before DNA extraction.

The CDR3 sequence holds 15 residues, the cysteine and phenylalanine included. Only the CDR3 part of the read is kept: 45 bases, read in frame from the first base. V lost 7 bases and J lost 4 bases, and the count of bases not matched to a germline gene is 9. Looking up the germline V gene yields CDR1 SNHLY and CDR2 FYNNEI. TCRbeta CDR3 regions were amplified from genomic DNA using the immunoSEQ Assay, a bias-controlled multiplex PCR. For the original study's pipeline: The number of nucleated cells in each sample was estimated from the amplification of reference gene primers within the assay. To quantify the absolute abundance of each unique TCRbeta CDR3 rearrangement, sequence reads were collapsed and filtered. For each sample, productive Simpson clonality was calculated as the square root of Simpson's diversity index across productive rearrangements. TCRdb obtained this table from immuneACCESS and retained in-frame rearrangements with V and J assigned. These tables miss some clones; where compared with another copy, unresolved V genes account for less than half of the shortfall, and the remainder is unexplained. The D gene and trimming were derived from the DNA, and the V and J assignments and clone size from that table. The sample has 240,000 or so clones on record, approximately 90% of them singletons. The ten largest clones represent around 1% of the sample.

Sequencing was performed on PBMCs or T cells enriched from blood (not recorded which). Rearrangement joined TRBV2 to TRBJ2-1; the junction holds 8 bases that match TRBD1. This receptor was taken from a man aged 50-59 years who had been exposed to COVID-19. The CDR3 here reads CASTRAGQGYNEQFF. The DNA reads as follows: TGTGCCAGCACCCGGGCCGGACAGGGTTACAATGAGCAGTTCTTC.